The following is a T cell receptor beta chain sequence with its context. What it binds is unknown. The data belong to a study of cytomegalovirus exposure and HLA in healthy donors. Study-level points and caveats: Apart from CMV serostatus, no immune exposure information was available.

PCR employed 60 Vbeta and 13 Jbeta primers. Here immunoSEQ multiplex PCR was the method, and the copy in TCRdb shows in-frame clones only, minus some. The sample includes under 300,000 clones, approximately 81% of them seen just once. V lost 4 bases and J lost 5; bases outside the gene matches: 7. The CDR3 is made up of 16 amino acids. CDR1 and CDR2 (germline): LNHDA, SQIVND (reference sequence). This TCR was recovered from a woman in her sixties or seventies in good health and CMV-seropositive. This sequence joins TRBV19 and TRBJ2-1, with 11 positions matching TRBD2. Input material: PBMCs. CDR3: CASSSLAGGPNNEQFF. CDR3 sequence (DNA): TGTGCCAGTAGTAGTTTAGCGGGAGGGCCAAACAATGAGCAGTTCTTC.